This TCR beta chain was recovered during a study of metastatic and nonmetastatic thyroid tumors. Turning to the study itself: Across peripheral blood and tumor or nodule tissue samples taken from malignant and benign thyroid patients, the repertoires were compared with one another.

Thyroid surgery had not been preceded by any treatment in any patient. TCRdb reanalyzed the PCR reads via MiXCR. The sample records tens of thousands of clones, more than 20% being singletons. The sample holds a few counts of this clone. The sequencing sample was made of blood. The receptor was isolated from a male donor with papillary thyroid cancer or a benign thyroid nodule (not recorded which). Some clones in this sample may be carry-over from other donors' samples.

This chain's CDR3 is CASSSRVSRAYEQYF. The CDR3 coding sequence is TGTGCCAGCAGTTCCAGGGTGAGCAGAGCCTACGAGCAGTACTTC. This chain joins TRBV28 and TRBJ2-7, with D possibly matching TRBD1 (5 bases). Trimming shortened V by 4 bases and J by 2 bases, and 15 bases separated the two germline ends. The CDR3 sequence is 15 residues long. Germline V CDR1 and CDR2: MDHEN, SYDVKM.